This TCR beta chain came from a study of cytomegalovirus exposure and HLA in healthy donors. Overall study context: Earlier work reported roughly 120 million unique TCR beta sequences from about 180 million T cells.

Germline V gene data show CDR1 as MNHNS and CDR2 as SASEGT. The V and J ends lost 8 bases and 1 base respectively, with 15 bases between them. The CDR3 length is 15 residues. Worth noting for this clone: Its matching antigen is unknown.

The donors comprised healthy bone marrow donors. The PCR had 60 Vbeta and 13 Jbeta primers. The method was immunoSEQ multiplex PCR; TCRdb's version includes in-frame clones alone and lacks a portion of them. Of around 150,000 clones listed, 65% to 80% are singletons. Study observations and caveats: In a later analysis, V- and J-gene trimming of beta chains associated with a DCLRE1C missense variant, replicated independently. Most TCR beta V segments were productive about 87% or about 30% of the time in an earlier analysis.

The chain carries TRBV6-1 and TRBJ1-3, with D possibly TRBD1 on 6 matching bases. The clonotype was recovered from a man aged 35 to 55 in good health and CMV-seropositive. Input material: PBMCs. As DNA, the CDR3 is TGTGCCAGCGAAAATTTTCAGGGGTCTGGAAACACCATATATTTT. Translated: CASENFQGSGNTIYF.